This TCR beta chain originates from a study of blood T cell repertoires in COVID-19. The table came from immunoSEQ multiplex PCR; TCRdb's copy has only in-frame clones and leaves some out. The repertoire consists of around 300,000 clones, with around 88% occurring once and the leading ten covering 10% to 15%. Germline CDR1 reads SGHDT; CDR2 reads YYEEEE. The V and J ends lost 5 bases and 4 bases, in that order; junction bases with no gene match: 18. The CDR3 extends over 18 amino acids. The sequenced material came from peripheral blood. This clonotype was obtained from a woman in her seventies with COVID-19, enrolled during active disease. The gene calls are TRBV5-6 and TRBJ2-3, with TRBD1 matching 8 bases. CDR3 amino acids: CASSLLGQGEVDADTQYF. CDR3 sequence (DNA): TGTGCCAGCAGTTTGCTCGGACAGGGAGAGGTTGACGCAGATACGCAGTATTTT. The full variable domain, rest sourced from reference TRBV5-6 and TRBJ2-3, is DAGVTQSPTHLIKTRGQQVTLRCSPKSGHDTVSWYQQALGQGPQFIFQYYEEEERQRGNFPDRFSGHQFPNYSSELNVNALLLGDSALYLCASSLLGQGEVDADTQYFGPGTRLTVL.